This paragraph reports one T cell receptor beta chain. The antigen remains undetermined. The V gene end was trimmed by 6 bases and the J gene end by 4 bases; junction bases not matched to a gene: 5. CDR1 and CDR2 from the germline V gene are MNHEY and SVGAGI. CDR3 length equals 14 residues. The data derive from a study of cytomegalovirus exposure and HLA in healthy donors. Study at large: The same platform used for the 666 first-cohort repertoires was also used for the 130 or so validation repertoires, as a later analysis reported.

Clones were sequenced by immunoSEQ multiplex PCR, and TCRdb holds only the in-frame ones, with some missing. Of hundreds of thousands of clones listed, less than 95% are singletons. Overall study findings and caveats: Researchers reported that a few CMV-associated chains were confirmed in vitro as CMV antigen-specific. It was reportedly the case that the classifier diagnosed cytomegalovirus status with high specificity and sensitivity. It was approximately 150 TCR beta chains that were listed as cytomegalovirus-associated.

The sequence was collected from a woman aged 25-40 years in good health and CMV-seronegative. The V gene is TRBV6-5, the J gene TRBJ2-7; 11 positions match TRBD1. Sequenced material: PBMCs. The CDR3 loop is CASSRGQGAYEQYF. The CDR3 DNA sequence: TGTGCCAGCAGCCGTGGACAGGGGGCGTACGAGCAGTACTTC.